What follows are 23 T cell receptor beta chains derived from one specimen sequenced in a study of blood T cells in healthy people across ages. A second PCR, run for about 7 to 11 cycles, used a sample-barcoded 5' primer plus a J-beta primer mix. TCRdb ran MiXCR on the 5' RACE reads and lists one entry per CDR3 protein. The sample consists of fewer than 750,000 distinct CDR3 sequences, more than 45% of them appearing once. The material sequenced was blood. These receptors all stem from a woman older than 75 in good health.

This clonotype showed up many times. V is TRBV29-1 and J is TRBJ2-3; unclear D gene. Germline loops: CDR1 SQVTM, CDR2 ANQGSEA. Trimming took 7 bases from V and 9 from J, leaving 20 bases between them. The CDR3 totals 13 residues. CDR3 in amino acids: CSARSRRVPTQYF. DNA for the CDR3: TGCAGCGCCCGGTCTAGACGCGTCCCGACGCAGTATTTT.

This clonotype is a singleton in its sample. This chain joins TRBV25-1 and TRBJ2-4; 8 bases fit TRBD2. The V segment lost 6 bases and the J segment 7 bases; nucleotides outside the gene matches: 11. The CDR3 sequence is 15 residues long. CDR1 is MGHDK, CDR2 SYGVNS, per germline. DNA for the CDR3: TGTGCCAGCAGCCCAACCGGGACTAGATCCAACATTCAGTACTTC. Its protein is CASSPTGTRSNIQYF.

This clonotype was counted at least ten times. V gene TRBV7-2 combines with J gene TRBJ2-3, with 9 bases fitting TRBD2. After removal of 1 base from V and 5 bases from J, the junction contained 13 bases not matched to a gene. CDR1 SGHTA and CDR2 FQGNSA come from the germline V gene. The CDR3 extends over 18 amino acids. The CDR3 spells CASSLVGLAGPKGDTQYF. The DNA for the CDR3 is TGTGCCAGCAGCTTAGTTGGTCTAGCGGGGCCCAAGGGAGATACGCAGTATTTT.

Many counts were recorded for this clonotype. The CDR3 region is CASSVAAEQFF. The CDR3 region has the DNA TGTGCCAGCAGCGTAGCCGCTGAGCAGTTCTTC. The chain carries TRBV9 and TRBJ2-1, with D unresolved. Germline V gene data show CDR1 as SGDLS and CDR2 as YYNGEE. CDR3 length: 11 amino acids. V gave up 0 bases and J gave up 9 bases, with 4 bases separating them.

This clonotype was counted ten times or more. This chain uses TRBV20-1 with TRBJ2-5; tentative D call: TRBD2 (6 bases). Germline loops: CDR1 DFQATT, CDR2 SNEGSKA (reference sequence). CDR3 length: 15 residues. V shed 0 bases and J shed 0 bases, with 11 bases lying between them. In nucleotides, the CDR3 is TGCAGTGCTAGAGACGGGGGTTTCTACCAAGAGACCCAGTACTTC. Translation: CSARDGGFYQETQYF.

This clonotype was seen a few times. The chain links TRBV5-1 to TRBJ2-3, with 9 bases lining up with TRBD2. The CDR3 totals 14 residues. The V gene end was trimmed by 7 bases and the J gene end by 2 bases; junction bases not matched to a gene: 5. CDR1 SGHRS and CDR2 YFSETQ come from the germline V gene. CDR3 sequence reads: CASCGGGPTDTQYF. CDR3 in DNA: TGCGCCAGCTGCGGGGGGGGTCCCACAGATACGCAGTATTTT. Variable domain in full (rest from reference TRBV5-1 and TRBJ2-3): KAGVTQTPRYLIKTRGQQVTLSCSPISGHRSVSWYQQTPGQGLQFLFEYFSETQRNKGNFPGRFSGRQFSNSRSEMNVSTLELGDSALYLCASCGGGPTDTQYFGPGTRLTVL.

This clonotype occurred once. The chain joins TRBV7-9 to TRBJ2-1, with D perhaps assigned TRBD1 or TRBD2 (6 bases each). The germline gives CDR1 SEHNR, CDR2 FQNEAQ (reference sequence). This CDR3 comprises 19 residues. Trimming took 5 bases from V and 0 from J, leaving 23 bases between them. This CDR3 reads CASSQPRVGGPSSYNEQFF. DNA for the CDR3: TGTGCCAGCAGCCAACCTCGTGTCGGGGGCCCTTCCTCCTACAATGAGCAGTTCTTC.

Comment on this clonotype: A much larger clone is a single base away; this may be a read error. The chain is built from TRBV10-3 and TRBJ2-7; D gene uncertain. Germline values: CDR1 ENHRY, CDR2 SYGVKD. Trimming removed 8 bases at V and 0 bases at J, with 5 bases between. CDR3 size: 11 residues. The CDR3, as DNA: TGTGCCATCGGTGCCTCCTACGAGCAGTACTTC. Its translation: CAIGASYEQYF.

A remark on this clonotype: This may be a read error: a much more frequent sequence differs by one nucleotide. This chain links TRBV11-2 with TRBJ2-4, with D possibly being TRBD2 (5 bases). The CDR3 consists of 15 residues. The V gene lost 5 bases and the J gene lost 13 bases, with 24 bases spanning the gap. Germline V CDR1 and CDR2: SGHAT, FQNNGV. The chain's CDR3 is CASSTGGLFINEQYF. The CDR3 bases are TGTGCCAGCAGCACTGGAGGACTGTTCATCAATGAGCAGTACTTC.

V and J are TRBV20-1 and TRBJ1-4; 7 nucleotides line up with TRBD1. The CDR3 is 13 amino acids. Looked up from germline, CDR1 is DFQATT and CDR2 is SNEGSKA (reference sequence). V was pared by 8 bases and J by 5 bases, with 8 bases of the junction left unmatched. This chain's CDR3 is CSSLETGNEKLFF. Here the CDR3 DNA reads TGCAGTTCGCTCGAGACAGGGAATGAAAAACTGTTTTTT.

With regard to this clonotype: A much larger clone sits a single nucleotide away, making a read error possible. The rearrangement uses TRBV20-1 and TRBJ2-1, with a weak D call TRBD2 (6 bases). Germline V gene lookup returns CDR1 DFQATT and CDR2 SNEGSKA (reference sequence). This CDR3 has 16 residues. The CDR3 sequence: CSTREPPSAAYNEQFF. CDR3 coding DNA: TGCAGTACTAGAGAACCCCCTAGCGCAGCCTACAATGAGCAGTTCTTC.

As to this clonotype: Since a much larger clone is just one base distant, this may be a read error. The rearrangement joins TRBV29-1 to TRBJ2-1; TRBD1 or TRBD2 may be the D gene (5 bases each). The end of the DNA aligns better with TRBJ2-7, so the J call may be wrong. The V gene's germline CDR1 is SQVTM and CDR2 ANQGSEA. This CDR3 region has 16 residues. CDR3 sequence reads: CSVGTPGRALHNEQYF. CDR3 coding DNA: TGCAGCGTTGGAACCCCAGGGCGGGCTCTCCACAATGAGCAGTACTTC.

This clonotype was counted a few times. The chain couples TRBV12-3 or TRBV12-4 to TRBJ2-2; 9 positions agree with TRBD1. V dropped 5 bases and J dropped 2; count of bases not matched to a gene: 6. The CDR3 is made up of 16 amino acids. CDR3 DNA: TGTGCCAGCAGTCGCGGGACAGGGACCAACACCGGGGAGCTGTTTTTT. This gives the protein CASSRGTGTNTGELFF.

This clonotype was seen only a few times. The V call is TRBV4-1, the J call TRBJ2-3, with D unclear. In germline, CDR1 is MGHRA, CDR2 YSYEKL. The CDR3 spans 12 residues. Trimming left V 0 bases short and J 14 bases short, with 12 bases between. The CDR3 DNA reads TGCGCCAGCAGCCAAGACTACAGATACGCGTATTTT. Translating it yields CASSQDYRYAYF.

The chain couples TRBV6-5 to TRBJ1-4; a weak D match, TRBD1 (5 bases). CDR1 is MNHEY, CDR2 SVGAGI, per germline. The V end was cut by 0 bases, the J end by 6 bases, with 17 bases between. The CDR3 is 17 residues long. The chain's CDR3 is CASSYSMMEGHDEKLFF. The CDR3 coding sequence is TGTGCCAGCAGTTACTCGATGATGGAGGGGCATGATGAAAAACTGTTTTTT.

About this clonotype: An end of the junction differs from the germline gene, which may be a read error. This chain connects TRBV4-3 to TRBJ2-5, with 7 positions matching TRBD1. The CDR3 has 18 residues. The germline gives CDR1 LGHNA, CDR2 YSLEER. Here the CDR3 reads CTSSQEIQGGALYNEQYF. The CDR3 nucleotides read TGCACCAGCAGCCAAGAAATCCAAGGGGGCGCGCTGTACAATGAGCAGTACTTC.

V gene TRBV3-1 combines with J gene TRBJ2-6; a possible D gene is TRBD2 (6 bases). The CDR3 sequence is 15 residues long. Germline V gene lookup returns CDR1 LGHDT and CDR2 YNNKEL (reference sequence). V was pared by 4 bases and J by 2 bases, with 9 bases between. This CDR3 reads CASSLRGTGANVLTF. The CDR3 DNA sequence: TGTGCCAGCAGCCTTCGGGGGACTGGGGCCAACGTCCTGACTTTC.

This clonotype was seen a few times. This sequence joins TRBV29-1 and TRBJ2-5; no firm D call. With 4 bases removed from V and 5 bases from J, the gap between germline ends came to 5 bases. Germline-derived CDR1 and CDR2 are SQVTM and ANQGSEA. This CDR3 has 10 amino acids. CDR3 coding DNA: TGCAGCGTTGCTGTCGAGACCCAGTACTTC. It is translated as CSVAVETQYF.

This clonotype occurred many times. V is TRBV30 and J is TRBJ2-7; D is possibly TRBD1 (6 bases). The germline V and J ends were trimmed by 3 bases and 2 bases, with 11 bases remaining between them. In germline, CDR1 is GTSNPN, CDR2 SVGIG (reference sequence). CDR3 length: 13 residues. CDR3 in DNA: TGTGCCTGGAGCCGGGACACTACCTACGAGCAGTACTTC. This translates into CAWSRDTTYEQYF. Full variable domain (rest looked up from reference TRBV30 and TRBJ2-7): SQTIHQWPATLVQPVGSPLSLECTVEGTSNPNLYWYRQAAGRGLQLLFYSVGIGQISSEVPQNLSASRPQDRQFILSSKKLLLSDSGFYLCAWSRDTTYEQYFGPGTRLTVT.

In this sample, this clonotype turned up many times. The chain recombines TRBV28 with TRBJ2-3; 9 nucleotides match TRBD1. The J segment lost 7 bases and the V segment lost 7 bases, leaving 9 bases of the junction unmatched. CDR1 is MDHEN, CDR2 SYDVKM, per germline. There are 14 residues in the CDR3. The CDR3 is CASTRTGEQNTQYF. CDR3 bases: TGTGCCAGCACCCGGACAGGGGAACAAAATACGCAGTATTTT.

In its sample, this clonotype was seen many times. The rearrangement links TRBV6-2 or TRBV6-3 to TRBJ2-7; D is unresolved. Germline lookup yields CDR1 MNHEY and CDR2 SVGEGT. The V gene lost 8 bases and the J gene lost 0 bases, with 14 bases spanning the gap. CDR3 size: 14 residues. Here the CDR3 DNA reads TGTGCCAGCCAGACTGTCCCCAGCTCCTACGAGCAGTACTTC. This encodes CASQTVPSSYEQYF.

V is TRBV27 and J is TRBJ1-2, with unresolved D. With 0 bases removed from V and 6 bases from J, the gap between germline ends came to 8 bases. Germline CDR1 is MNHEY and CDR2 is SMNVEV (reference sequence). The CDR3 totals 13 residues. The chain's CDR3 is CASSLSGFNGYTF. The CDR3 nucleotides read TGTGCCAGCAGTTTATCTGGATTTAATGGCTACACCTTC.

This clonotype was seen ten or more times. The J gene is TRBJ2-3, the V gene TRBV7-9; no clear D. From germline, CDR1 is SEHNR and CDR2 FQNEAQ (reference sequence). V lost 6 bases and J 2 bases, leaving 9 bases between the germline ends. The CDR3 consists of 13 residues. The CDR3 sequence is CASSFAATDTQYF. CDR3 in DNA: TGTGCCAGCAGTTTTGCGGCCACAGATACGCAGTATTTT. Full variable domain (missing parts from reference TRBV7-9 and TRBJ2-3): DTGVSQNPRHKITKRGQNVTFRCDPISEHNRLYWYRQTLGQGPEFLTYFQNEAQLEKSRLLSDRFSAERPKGSFSTLEIQRTEQGDSAMYLCASSFAATDTQYFGPGTRLTVL.